The clone carrying this T cell receptor (beta chain) was seen a single time. As yet, its antigen is unknown. This record comes from a study of blood T cells in healthy people across ages. Study-level information: Template switching picked up about one barcoded beta molecule for each two T cells. Regarding the study as a whole: Long-lived donors exceeded aged donors in naive CD4+ cells and diversity. It was not possible, with unsorted PBMCs, to conclusively compare naive and antigen-experienced cells.

PCR was performed a second time for about 6 to 12 cycles using a sample-barcoded 5' primer and a J-beta primer mix. MiXCR, run by TCRdb on the 5' RACE reads, gives a single entry per CDR3 protein. The sample includes about 640,000 distinct CDR3 sequences, under 70% of them seen just once. CDR3 length: 14 amino acids. Germline CDR1 reads SGHVS; CDR2 reads FQNEAQ. Sequenced: blood. The V gene is TRBV7-8, the J gene TRBJ2-5, with unresolved D. The DNA end is more similar to TRBJ2-7, so the J call may be wrong. This TCR was recovered from a man aged 55-75 years in good health. The CDR3 spells CASSPARFPYEQYF. In DNA, the CDR3 is TGTGCCAGCAGCCCAGCCCGATTTCCCTACGAGCAGTACTTC.